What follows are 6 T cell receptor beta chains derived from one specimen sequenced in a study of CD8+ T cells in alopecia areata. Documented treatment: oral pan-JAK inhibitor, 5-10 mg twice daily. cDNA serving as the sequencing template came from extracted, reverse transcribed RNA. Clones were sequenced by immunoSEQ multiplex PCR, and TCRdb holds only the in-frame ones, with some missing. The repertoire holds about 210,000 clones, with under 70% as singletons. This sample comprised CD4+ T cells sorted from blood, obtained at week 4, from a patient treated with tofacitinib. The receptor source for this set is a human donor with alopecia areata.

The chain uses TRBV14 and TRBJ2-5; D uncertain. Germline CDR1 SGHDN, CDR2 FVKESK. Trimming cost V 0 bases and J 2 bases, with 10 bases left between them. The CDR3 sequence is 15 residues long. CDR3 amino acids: CASSQDSRVQETQYF. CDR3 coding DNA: TGTGCCAGCAGCCAAGATTCCCGGGTTCAAGAGACCCAGTACTTC.

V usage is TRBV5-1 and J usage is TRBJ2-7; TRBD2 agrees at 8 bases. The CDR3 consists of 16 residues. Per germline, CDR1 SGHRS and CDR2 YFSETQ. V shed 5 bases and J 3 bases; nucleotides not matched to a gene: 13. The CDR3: CASSRHLAGGSYEQYF. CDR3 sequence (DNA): TGCGCCAGCAGTCGACACCTCGCGGGGGGAAGCTACGAGCAGTACTTC.

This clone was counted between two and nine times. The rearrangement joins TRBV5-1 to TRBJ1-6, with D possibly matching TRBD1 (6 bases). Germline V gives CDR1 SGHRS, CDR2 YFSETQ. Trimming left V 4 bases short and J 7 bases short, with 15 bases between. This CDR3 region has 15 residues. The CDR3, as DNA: TGCGCCAGCAGCCCCACCGGACAGCTGAATTCACCCCTCCACTTT. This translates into CASSPTGQLNSPLHF.

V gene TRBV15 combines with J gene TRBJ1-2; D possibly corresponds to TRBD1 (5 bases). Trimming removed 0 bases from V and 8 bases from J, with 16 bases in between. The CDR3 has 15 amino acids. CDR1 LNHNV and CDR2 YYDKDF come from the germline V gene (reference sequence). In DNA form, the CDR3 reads TGTGCCACCAGCAGAGAACCGCAGGGCCTCGGCGGCTACACCTTC. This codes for CATSREPQGLGGYTF.

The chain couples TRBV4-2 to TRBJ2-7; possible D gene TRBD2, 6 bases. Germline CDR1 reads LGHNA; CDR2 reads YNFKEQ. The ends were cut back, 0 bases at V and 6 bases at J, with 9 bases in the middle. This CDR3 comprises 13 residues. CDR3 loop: CASSQDGGFEQYF. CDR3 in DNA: TGTGCCAGCAGCCAAGATGGAGGGTTCGAGCAGTACTTC.

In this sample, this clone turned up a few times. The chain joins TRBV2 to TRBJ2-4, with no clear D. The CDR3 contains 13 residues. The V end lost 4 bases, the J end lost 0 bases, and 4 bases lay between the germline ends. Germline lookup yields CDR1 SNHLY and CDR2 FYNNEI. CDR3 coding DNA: TGTGCCAGCAGTGGAGAAGCCAAAAACATTCAGTACTTC. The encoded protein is CASSGEAKNIQYF.